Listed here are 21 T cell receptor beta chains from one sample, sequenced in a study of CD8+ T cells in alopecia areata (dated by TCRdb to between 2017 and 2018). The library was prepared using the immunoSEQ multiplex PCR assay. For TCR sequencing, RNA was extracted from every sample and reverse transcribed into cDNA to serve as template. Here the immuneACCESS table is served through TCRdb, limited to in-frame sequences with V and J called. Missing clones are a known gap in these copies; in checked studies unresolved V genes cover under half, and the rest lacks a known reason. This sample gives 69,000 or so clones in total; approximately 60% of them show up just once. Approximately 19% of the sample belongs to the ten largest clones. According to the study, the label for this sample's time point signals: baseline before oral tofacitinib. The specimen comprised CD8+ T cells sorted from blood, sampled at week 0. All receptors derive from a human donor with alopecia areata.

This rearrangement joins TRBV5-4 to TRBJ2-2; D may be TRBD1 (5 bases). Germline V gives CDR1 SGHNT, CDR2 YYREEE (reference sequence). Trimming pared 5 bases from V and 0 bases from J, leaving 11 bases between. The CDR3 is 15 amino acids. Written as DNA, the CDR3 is TGTGCCAGCAGTACTGACAGTTCGAACACCGGGGAGCTGTTTTTT. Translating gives CASSTDSSNTGELFF.

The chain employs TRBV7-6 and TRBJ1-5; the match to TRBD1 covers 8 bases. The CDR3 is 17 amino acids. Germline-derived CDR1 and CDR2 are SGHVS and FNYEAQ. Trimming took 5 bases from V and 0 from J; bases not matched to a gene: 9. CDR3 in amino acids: CASSPGTGVLSNQPQHF. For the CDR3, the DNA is TGTGCCAGCAGCCCCGGGACAGGAGTTCTTAGCAATCAGCCCCAGCATTTT.

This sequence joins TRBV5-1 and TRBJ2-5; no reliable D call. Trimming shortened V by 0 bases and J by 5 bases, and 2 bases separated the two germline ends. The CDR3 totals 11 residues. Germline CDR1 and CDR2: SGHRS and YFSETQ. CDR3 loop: CASSLAETQYF. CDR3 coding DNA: TGCGCCAGCAGCTTGGCGGAGACCCAGTACTTC.

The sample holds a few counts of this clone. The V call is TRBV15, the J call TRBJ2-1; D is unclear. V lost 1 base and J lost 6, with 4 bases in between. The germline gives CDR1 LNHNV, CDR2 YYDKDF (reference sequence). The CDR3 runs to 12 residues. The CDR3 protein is CATSRAGNEQFF. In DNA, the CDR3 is TGTGCCACCAGCAGAGCTGGCAATGAGCAGTTCTTC.

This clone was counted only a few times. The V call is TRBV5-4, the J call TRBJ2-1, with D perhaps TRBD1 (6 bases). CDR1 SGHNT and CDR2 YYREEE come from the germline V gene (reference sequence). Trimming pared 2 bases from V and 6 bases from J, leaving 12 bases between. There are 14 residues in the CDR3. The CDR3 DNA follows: TGTGCCAGCAGCTTCCCAGGGGATGTCAATGAGCAGTTCTTC. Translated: CASSFPGDVNEQFF.

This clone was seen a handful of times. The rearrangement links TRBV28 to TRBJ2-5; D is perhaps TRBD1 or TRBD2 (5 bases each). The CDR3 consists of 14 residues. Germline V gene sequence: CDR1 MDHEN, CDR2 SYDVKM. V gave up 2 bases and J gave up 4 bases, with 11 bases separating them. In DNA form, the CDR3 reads TGTGCCAGCAGTTTACCAGGGACGGTAGAGACCCAGTACTTC. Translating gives CASSLPGTVETQYF. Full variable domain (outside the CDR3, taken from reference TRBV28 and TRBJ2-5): DVKVTQSSRYLVKRTGEKVFLECVQDMDHENMFWYRQDPGLGLRLIYFSYDVKMKEKGDIPEGYSVSREKKERFSLILESASTNQTSMYLCASSLPGTVETQYFGPGTRLLVL.

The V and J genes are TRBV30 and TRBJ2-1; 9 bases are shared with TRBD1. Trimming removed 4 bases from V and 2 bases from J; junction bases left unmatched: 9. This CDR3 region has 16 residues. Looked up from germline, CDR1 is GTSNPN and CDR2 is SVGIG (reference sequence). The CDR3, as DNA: TGTGCCTGGAACGTCGGGACAGGGTTACCCTACAATGAGCAGTTCTTC. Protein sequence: CAWNVGTGLPYNEQFF.

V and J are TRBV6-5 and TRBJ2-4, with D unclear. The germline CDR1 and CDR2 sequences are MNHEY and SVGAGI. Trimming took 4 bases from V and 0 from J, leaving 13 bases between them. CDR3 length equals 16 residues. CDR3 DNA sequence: TGTGCCAGCAGTTTAAATTCCGGCCGAGCCAAAAACATTCAGTACTTC. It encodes CASSLNSGRAKNIQYF.

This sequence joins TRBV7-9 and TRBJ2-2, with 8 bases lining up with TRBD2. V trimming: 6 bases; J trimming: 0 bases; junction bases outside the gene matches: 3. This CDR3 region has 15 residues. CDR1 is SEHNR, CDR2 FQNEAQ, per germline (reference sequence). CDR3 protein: CASRHSGTNTGELFF. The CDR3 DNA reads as TGTGCCAGCAGACATAGCGGGACGAACACCGGGGAGCTGTTTTTT.

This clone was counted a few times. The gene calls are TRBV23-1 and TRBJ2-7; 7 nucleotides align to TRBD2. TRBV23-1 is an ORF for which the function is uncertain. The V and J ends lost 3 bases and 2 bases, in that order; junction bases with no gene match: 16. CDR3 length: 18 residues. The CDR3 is CASSQYERDGSRTYEQYF. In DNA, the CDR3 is TGCGCCAGCAGTCAGTACGAGCGGGACGGCTCCCGGACCTACGAGCAGTACTTC.

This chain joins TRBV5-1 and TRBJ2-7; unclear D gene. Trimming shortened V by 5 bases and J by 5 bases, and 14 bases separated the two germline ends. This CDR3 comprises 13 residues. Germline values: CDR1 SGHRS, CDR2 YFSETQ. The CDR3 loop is CASSYLGGDEQYF. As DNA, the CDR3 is TGCGCCAGCAGTTACTTGGGTGGCGACGAGCAGTACTTC.

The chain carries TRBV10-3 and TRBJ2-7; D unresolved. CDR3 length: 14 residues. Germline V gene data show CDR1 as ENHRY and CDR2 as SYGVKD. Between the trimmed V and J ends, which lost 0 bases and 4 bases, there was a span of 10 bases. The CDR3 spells CAISESSTSYEQYF. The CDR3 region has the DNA TGTGCCATCAGTGAGTCGTCCACATCTTACGAGCAGTACTTC.

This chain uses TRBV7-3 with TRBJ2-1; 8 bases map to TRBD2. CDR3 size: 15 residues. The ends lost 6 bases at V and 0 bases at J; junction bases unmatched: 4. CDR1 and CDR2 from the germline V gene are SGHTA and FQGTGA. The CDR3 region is CASRQTSGSYNEQFF. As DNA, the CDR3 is TGTGCCAGCAGACAAACTAGCGGCTCCTACAATGAGCAGTTCTTC.

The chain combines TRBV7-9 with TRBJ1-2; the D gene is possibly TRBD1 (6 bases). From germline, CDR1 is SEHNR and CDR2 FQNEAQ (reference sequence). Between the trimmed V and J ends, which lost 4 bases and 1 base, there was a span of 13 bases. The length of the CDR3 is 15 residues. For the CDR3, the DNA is TGTGCCAGCAGCTCAGGACAGAAAGTTAACTATGGCTACACCTTC. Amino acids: CASSSGQKVNYGYTF. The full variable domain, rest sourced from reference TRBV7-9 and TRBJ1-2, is DTGVSQNPRHKITKRGQNVTFRCDPISEHNRLYWYRQTLGQGPEFLTYFQNEAQLEKSRLLSDRFSAERPKGSFSTLEIQRTEQGDSAMYLCASSSGQKVNYGYTFGSGTRLTVV.

CDR3 coding DNA: TGTGCCAGCAGCACCTACAAACGGGGGTCTGGGGCCAACGTCCTGACTTTC. It translates to CASSTYKRGSGANVLTF. The rearrangement links TRBV7-8 to TRBJ2-6; the D gene is possibly TRBD2 (6 bases). Germline V lookup: CDR1 SGHVS, CDR2 FQNEAQ. CDR3 size: 17 residues. V was pared by 5 bases and J by 1 base, with 15 bases between.

The CDR3 protein is CASSEGTGVSKQYF. Here the CDR3 DNA reads TGTGCCAGCAGTGAAGGTACAGGGGTCAGCAAGCAGTACTTC. The chain carries TRBV13 and TRBJ2-7; TRBD1 aligns across 7 bases. Germline values: CDR1 PRHDT, CDR2 FYEKMQ (reference sequence). J lost 8 bases, V lost 6 bases, and 13 bases had no gene match. This CDR3 contains 14 residues.

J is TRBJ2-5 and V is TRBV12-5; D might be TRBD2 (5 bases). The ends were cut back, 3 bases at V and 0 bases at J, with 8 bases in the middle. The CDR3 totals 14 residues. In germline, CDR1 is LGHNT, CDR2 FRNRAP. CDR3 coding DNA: TGTGCTAGTGGTTTCGAGGGTTACCAAGAGACCCAGTACTTC. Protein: CASGFEGYQETQYF. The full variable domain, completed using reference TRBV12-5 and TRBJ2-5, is DARVTQTPRHKVTEMGQEVTMRCQPILGHNTVFWYRQTMMQGLELLAYFRNRAPLDDSGMPKDRFSAEMPDATLATLKIQPSEPRDSAVYFCASGFEGYQETQYFGPGTRLLVL.

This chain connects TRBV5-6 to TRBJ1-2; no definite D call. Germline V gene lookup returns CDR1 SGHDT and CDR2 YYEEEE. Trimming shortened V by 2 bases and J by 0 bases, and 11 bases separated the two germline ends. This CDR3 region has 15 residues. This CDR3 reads CASSFTGESNYGYTF. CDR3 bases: TGTGCCAGCAGCTTTACGGGCGAATCTAACTATGGCTACACCTTC.

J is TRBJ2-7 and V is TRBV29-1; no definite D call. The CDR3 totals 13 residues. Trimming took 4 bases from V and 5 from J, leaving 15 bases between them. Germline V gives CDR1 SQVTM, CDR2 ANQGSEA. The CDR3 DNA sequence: TGCAGCGTTGTCTTTAGAGCTAGAAACGAGCAGTACTTC. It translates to CSVVFRARNEQYF.

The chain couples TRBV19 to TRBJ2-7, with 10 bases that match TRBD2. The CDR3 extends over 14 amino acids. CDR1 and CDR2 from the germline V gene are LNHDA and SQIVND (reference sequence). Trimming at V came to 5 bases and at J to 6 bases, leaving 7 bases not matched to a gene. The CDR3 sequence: CASSWASGGREQYF. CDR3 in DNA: TGTGCCAGTAGTTGGGCTAGCGGGGGCCGCGAGCAGTACTTC.

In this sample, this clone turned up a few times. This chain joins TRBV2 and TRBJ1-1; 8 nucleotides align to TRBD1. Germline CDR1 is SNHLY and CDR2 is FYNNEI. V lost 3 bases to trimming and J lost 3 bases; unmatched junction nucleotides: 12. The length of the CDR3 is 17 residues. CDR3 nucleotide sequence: TGTGCCAGCAGTGATGCCCGGGACAGGCAGGGAGACACTGAAGCTTTCTTT. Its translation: CASSDARDRQGDTEAFF.